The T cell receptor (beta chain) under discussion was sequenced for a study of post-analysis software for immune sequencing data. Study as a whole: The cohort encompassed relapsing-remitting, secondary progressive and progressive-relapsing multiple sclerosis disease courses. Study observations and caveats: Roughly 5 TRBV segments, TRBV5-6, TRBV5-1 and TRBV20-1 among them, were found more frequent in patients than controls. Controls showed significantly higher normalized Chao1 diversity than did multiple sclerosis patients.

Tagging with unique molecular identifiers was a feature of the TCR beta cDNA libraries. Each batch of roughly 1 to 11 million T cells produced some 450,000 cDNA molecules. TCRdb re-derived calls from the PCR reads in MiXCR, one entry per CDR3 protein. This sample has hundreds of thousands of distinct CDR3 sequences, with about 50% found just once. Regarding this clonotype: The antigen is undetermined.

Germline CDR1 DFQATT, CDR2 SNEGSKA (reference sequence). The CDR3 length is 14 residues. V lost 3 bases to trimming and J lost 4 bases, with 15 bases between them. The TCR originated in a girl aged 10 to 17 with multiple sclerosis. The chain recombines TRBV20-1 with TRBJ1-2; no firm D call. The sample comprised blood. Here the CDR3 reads CSASQLAGSYGYTF. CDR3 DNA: TGCAGTGCTAGCCAACTAGCGGGGAGCTATGGCTACACCTTC.